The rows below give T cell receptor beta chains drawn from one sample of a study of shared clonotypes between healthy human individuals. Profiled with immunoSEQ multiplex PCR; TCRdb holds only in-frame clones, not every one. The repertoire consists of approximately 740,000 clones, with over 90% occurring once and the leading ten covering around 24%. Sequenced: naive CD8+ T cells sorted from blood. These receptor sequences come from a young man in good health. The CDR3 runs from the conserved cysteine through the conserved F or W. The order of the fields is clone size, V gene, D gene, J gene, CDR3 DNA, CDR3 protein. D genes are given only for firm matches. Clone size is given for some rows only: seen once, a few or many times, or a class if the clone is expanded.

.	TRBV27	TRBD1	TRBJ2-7	TGTGCCAGCAGTTCGGGGGACAGGGACTACGAGCAGTACTTC	CASSSGDRDYEQYF
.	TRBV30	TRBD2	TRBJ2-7	TGTGCCTGGAGTGTACCGGTACTAGCGGGAGACGAGCAGTACTTC	CAWSVPVLAGDEQYF
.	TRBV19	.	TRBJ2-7	TGTGCCAGTAGTATGGCAGGGGAAGCCCTCTACGAGCAGTACTTC	CASSMAGEALYEQYF
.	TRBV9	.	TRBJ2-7	TGTGCCAGCAGCGTTGGGGAAGGCGAGCAGTACTTC	CASSVGEGEQYF
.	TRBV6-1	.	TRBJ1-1	TGTGCCAGCAGTGGGACACCTGAAGCTTTCTTT	CASSGTPEAFF
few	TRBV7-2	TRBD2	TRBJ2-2	TGTGCCAGCAGCGCGTTGACTAGCGGGATGATCGGCTCCGGGGAGCTGTTTTTT	CASSALTSGMIGSGELFF
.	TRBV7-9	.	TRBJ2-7	TGTGCCAGCAGCCCGAAGGACACCTACGAGCAGTACTTC	CASSPKDTYEQYF
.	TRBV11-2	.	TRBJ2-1	TGTGCCAGCAGCCCCCTAGGTGAGCAGTTCTTC	CASSPLGEQFF
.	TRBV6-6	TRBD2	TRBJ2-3	TGTGCCAGCAGTTCTCCGGGACTAGCGGAGGGAGATACGCAGTATTTT	CASSSPGLAEGDTQYF
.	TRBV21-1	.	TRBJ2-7	TGTGCCAGCAGCCCTCCCGGGACACCCTTGACCCGCTACGAGCAGTACTTC	CASSPPGTPLTRYEQYF
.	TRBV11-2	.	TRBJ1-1	TGTGCCAGCAGCTTAGGGGGAGAGGAGCCTGAAGCTTTCTTT	CASSLGGEEPEAFF
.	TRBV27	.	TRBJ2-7	TGTGCCAGCAGTTTACAGCTAGGCGAGCAGTACTTC	CASSLQLGEQYF
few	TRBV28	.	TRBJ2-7	TGTGCCAGCAGGTCGATCACCTACGAGCAGTACTTC	CASRSITYEQYF
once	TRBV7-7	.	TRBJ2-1	TGTGCTAGCAGCTTAGGACTCAGGGATTCCTACAATGAGCAGTTCTTC	CASSLGLRDSYNEQFF
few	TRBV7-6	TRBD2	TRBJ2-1	TGTGCCAGCAGCTTAGTAAGGACTAGCGGGAGGCATACCCATGAGCAGTTCTTC	CASSLVRTSGRHTHEQFF
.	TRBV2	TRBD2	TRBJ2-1	TGTGCCAGCAATCCTCCTAGCGGGAGTTCCTACAATGAGCAGTTCTTC	CASNPPSGSSYNEQFF
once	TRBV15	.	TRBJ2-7	TGTGCCACCAGTGATTCTAGGCTACCCGGCGAGCAGTACTTC	CATSDSRLPGEQYF
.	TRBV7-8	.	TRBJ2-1	TGTGCCAGCAGCCCCCGGGTCAGCTCTATCTACAATGAGCAGTTCTTC	CASSPRVSSIYNEQFF
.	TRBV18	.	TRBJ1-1	TGTGCCAGCTCACCACCGATCGGGACACACCGCCCTAACACTGAAGCTTTCTTT	CASSPPIGTHRPNTEAFF
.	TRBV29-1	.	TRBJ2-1	TGCAGCACCGAGGGGCAACCGAGCTCCTACAATGAGCAGTTCTTC	CSTEGQPSSYNEQFF
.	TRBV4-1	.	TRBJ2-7	TGCGCCAGCAGTTATAGCGGTACTCCCTACGAGCAGTACTTC	CASSYSGTPYEQYF
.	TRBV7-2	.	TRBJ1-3	TGTGCCAGCAGCTCACCGGGACTACGCGACACCATATATTTT	CASSSPGLRDTIYF
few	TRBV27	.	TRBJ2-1	TGTGCCAGCAGTTTATTGGGGGAGAATGAGCAGTTCTTC	CASSLLGENEQFF
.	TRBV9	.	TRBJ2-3	TGTGCCAGCAGCGTGTCGGGGAGCGTGAGCACAGATACGCAGTATTTT	CASSVSGSVSTDTQYF
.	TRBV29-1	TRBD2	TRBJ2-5	TGCAGCGTTGAGAAAGCGGGAGGGCAAGAGACCCAGTACTTC	CSVEKAGGQETQYF
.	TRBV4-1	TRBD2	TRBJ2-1	TGCGCCAGCAGCCCCGGTGGGTCTAGCGGGAGAGCCTACAATGAGCAGTTCTTC	CASSPGGSSGRAYNEQFF
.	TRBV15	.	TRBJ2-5	TGTGCCACCAGGAGTAATGGGAACAGTGTGACCCAGTACTTC	CATRSNGNSVTQYF
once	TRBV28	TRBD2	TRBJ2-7	TGTGCCAGCAGTCCCCGCGTACAGCGGGATACCCGTCTGATCCAGCAGTACTTC	CASSPRVQRDTRLIQQYF
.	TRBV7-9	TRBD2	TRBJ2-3	TGTGCCAGCAGCTTAGGACTAGCGGGAGGGCCGGGGGTGCCGTATTTT	CASSLGLAGGPGVPYF
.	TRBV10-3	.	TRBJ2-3	TGTGCCATCAGTGAGTCCGAGTACACAGATACGCAGTATTTT	CAISESEYTDTQYF
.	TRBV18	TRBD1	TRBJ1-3	TGTGCCAGCTCACTCGACAGTACAGGGGGCTTAACTGGAAACACCATATATTTT	CASSLDSTGGLTGNTIYF
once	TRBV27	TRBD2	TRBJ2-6	TGTGCCAGCAGGGGAGGCGGGAGGTATGCCAACGTCCTGACTTTC	CASRGGGRYANVLTF
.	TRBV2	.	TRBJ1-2	TGTGCCAGCAGTGAAGAAGTGGTTGCGAGTACGAGGGGCTACACCTTC	CASSEEVVASTRGYTF
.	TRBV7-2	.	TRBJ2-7	TGTGCCAGCAGCGACGGGGAAAGTGAGCAGTACTTC	CASSDGESEQYF
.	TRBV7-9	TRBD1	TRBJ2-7	TGTGCCAGCAGCCTACAGGGGAGCTCCTACGAGCAGTACTTC	CASSLQGSSYEQYF
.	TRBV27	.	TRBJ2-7	TGTGCCAGCAGTTCACCCAACTACGAGCAGTACTTC	CASSSPNYEQYF
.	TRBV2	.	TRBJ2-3	TGTGCCAGCAGTAGCCGGGACTTGGGGTGGGATACGCAGTATTTT	CASSSRDLGWDTQYF
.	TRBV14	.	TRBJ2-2	TGTGCCAGCAGCCAGGTCGGAGGGGGGAACACCGGGGAGCTGTTTTTT	CASSQVGGGNTGELFF
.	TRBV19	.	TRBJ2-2	TGTGCCAGTAGTCTGGGGCCGACGAACACCGGGGAGCTGTTTTTT	CASSLGPTNTGELFF
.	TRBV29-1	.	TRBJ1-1	TGCAGCGTTGGGGTCCGGGAAGCTTTCTTT	CSVGVREAFF
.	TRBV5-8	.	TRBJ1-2	TGTGCCAGCAGCGCGAAAGGGATAAGGGGTGCGAGCGGCTACACCTTC	CASSAKGIRGASGYTF